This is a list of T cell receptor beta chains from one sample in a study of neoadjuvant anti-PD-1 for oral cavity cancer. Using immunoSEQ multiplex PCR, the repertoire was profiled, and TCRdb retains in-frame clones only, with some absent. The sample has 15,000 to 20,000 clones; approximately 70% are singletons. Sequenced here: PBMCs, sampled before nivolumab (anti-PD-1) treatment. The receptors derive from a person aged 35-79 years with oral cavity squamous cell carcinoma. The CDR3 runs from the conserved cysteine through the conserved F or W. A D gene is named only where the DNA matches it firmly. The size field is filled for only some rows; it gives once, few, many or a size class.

CDR3 protein: CSVRDGGANEQFF; CDR3 DNA: TGCAGCGTCCGCGATGGGGGGGCCAATGAGCAGTTCTTC; J gene: TRBJ2-1; D gene: -; V gene: TRBV29-1; clone size: -
CDR3 protein: CAWSVLDRGSDTQYF; CDR3 DNA: TGTGCCTGGAGTGTACTGGACAGGGGCTCAGATACGCAGTATTTT; J gene: TRBJ2-3; D gene: TRBD1; V gene: TRBV30; clone size: -
CDR3 protein: CASSFAGGTNTEAFF; CDR3 DNA: TGTGCCAGCAGCTTCGCGGGAGGGACAAACACTGAAGCTTTCTTT; J gene: TRBJ1-1; D gene: -; V gene: TRBV7-2; clone size: -
CDR3 protein: CASSLSGNQPQHF; CDR3 DNA: TGTGCCAGCAGCTTATCCGGCAATCAGCCCCAGCATTTT; J gene: TRBJ1-5; D gene: -; V gene: TRBV7-9; clone size: -
CDR3 protein: CASSGASVQYF; CDR3 DNA: TGTGCCAGCAGTGGGGCTTCCGTGCAGTACTTC; J gene: TRBJ2-7; D gene: -; V gene: TRBV25-1; clone size: once
CDR3 protein: CASSLALAVMGEQFF; CDR3 DNA: TGTGCCAGCAGCTTAGCACTAGCGGTTATGGGTGAGCAGTTCTTC; J gene: TRBJ2-1; D gene: TRBD2; V gene: TRBV7-6; clone size: -
CDR3 protein: CASSLDSGTALYEQYF; CDR3 DNA: TGCGCCAGCAGCTTGGACTCCGGGACAGCCCTCTACGAGCAGTACTTC; J gene: TRBJ2-7; D gene: TRBD1; V gene: TRBV5-1; clone size: -
CDR3 protein: CASSPWASGNTGELFF; CDR3 DNA: TGCGCCAGCAGCCCTTGGGCTAGCGGTAACACCGGGGAGCTGTTTTTT; J gene: TRBJ2-2; D gene: TRBD2; V gene: TRBV4-1; clone size: -
CDR3 protein: CASCSRTNTGELFF; CDR3 DNA: TGTGCCAGTTGCTCGCGGACGAACACCGGGGAGCTGTTTTTT; J gene: TRBJ2-2; D gene: -; V gene: TRBV18; clone size: few
CDR3 protein: CASSPRVAGTGELFF; CDR3 DNA: TGTGCCAGCAGCCCACGGGTAGCTGGCACCGGGGAGCTGTTTTTT; J gene: TRBJ2-2; D gene: -; V gene: TRBV9; clone size: -
CDR3 protein: CSACRSGYEQFF; CDR3 DNA: TGCAGCGCCTGCAGGTCGGGCTATGAGCAGTTCTTC; J gene: TRBJ2-1; D gene: -; V gene: TRBV29-1; clone size: -
CDR3 protein: CSVLWTNTGNTIYF; CDR3 DNA: TGCAGCGTTCTATGGACAAATACTGGAAACACCATATATTTT; J gene: TRBJ1-3; D gene: -; V gene: TRBV29-1; clone size: -
CDR3 protein: CASNLSGSPYEQYF; CDR3 DNA: TGTGCCAGCAACCTCAGCGGGAGCCCTTACGAGCAGTACTTC; J gene: TRBJ2-7; D gene: TRBD2; V gene: TRBV28; clone size: once
CDR3 protein: CASSLELAGGWDTQYF; CDR3 DNA: TGTGCCAGCAGCTTGGAACTAGCGGGAGGTTGGGATACGCAGTATTTT; J gene: TRBJ2-3; D gene: TRBD2; V gene: TRBV5-4; clone size: -
CDR3 protein: CASSPGTGGMAGELFF; CDR3 DNA: TGTGCCAGCAGCCCGGGGACAGGGGGAATGGCCGGGGAGCTGTTTTTT; J gene: TRBJ2-2; D gene: TRBD1; V gene: TRBV7-9; clone size: few
CDR3 protein: CASSGLAGFSSYNEQFF; CDR3 DNA: TGCGCCAGCAGCGGACTAGCGGGTTTTAGCTCCTACAATGAGCAGTTCTTC; J gene: TRBJ2-1; D gene: TRBD2; V gene: TRBV5-1; clone size: -
CDR3 protein: CASSDGVQVGEQYF; CDR3 DNA: TGTGCCAGCAGTGATGGTGTTCAGGTCGGCGAGCAGTACTTC; J gene: TRBJ2-7; D gene: -; V gene: TRBV6-1; clone size: -
CDR3 protein: CASSEGQAGMGRTGELFF; CDR3 DNA: TGTGCCAGCAGTGAGGGGCAGGCGGGTATGGGCCGCACCGGGGAGCTGTTTTTT; J gene: TRBJ2-2; D gene: -; V gene: TRBV2; clone size: -
CDR3 protein: CASSQLVSPTDTQYF; CDR3 DNA: TGTGCCAGCAGCCAACTAGTGTCCCCCACAGATACGCAGTATTTT; J gene: TRBJ2-3; D gene: -; V gene: TRBV14; clone size: few
CDR3 protein: CSPVGLAGGDTQYF; CDR3 DNA: TGCAGCCCTGTTGGACTAGCGGGAGGGGATACGCAGTATTTT; J gene: TRBJ2-3; D gene: TRBD2; V gene: TRBV29-1; clone size: -
CDR3 protein: CAWSQSLSETQYF; CDR3 DNA: TGTGCCTGGAGCCAATCCCTTTCAGAGACCCAGTACTTC; J gene: TRBJ2-5; D gene: -; V gene: TRBV30; clone size: -
CDR3 protein: CASSLVASGTNEQFF; CDR3 DNA: TGTGCCAGCAGCTTGGTGGCTAGCGGGACGAATGAGCAGTTCTTC; J gene: TRBJ2-1; D gene: TRBD2; V gene: TRBV5-4; clone size: -
CDR3 protein: CASRSGAGTYNEQFF; CDR3 DNA: TGTGCCAGCCGCAGTGGCGCGGGTACTTACAATGAGCAGTTCTTC; J gene: TRBJ2-1; D gene: -; V gene: TRBV6-5; clone size: once
CDR3 protein: CASSQGGRSYEQYF; CDR3 DNA: TGTGCCAGCAGCCAAGGAGGGCGCTCCTACGAGCAGTACTTC; J gene: TRBJ2-7; D gene: -; V gene: TRBV4-2; clone size: few
CDR3 protein: CASSPGGGSYEQYF; CDR3 DNA: TGTGCCAGCAGCCCGGGGGGGGGTTCCTACGAGCAGTACTTC; J gene: TRBJ2-7; D gene: TRBD2; V gene: TRBV7-8; clone size: -
CDR3 protein: CASSSQPGDYGYTF; CDR3 DNA: TGCGCCAGCAGCTCTCAGCCGGGAGATTATGGCTACACCTTC; J gene: TRBJ1-2; D gene: -; V gene: TRBV5-1; clone size: few
CDR3 protein: CASSEASGLGAQYF; CDR3 DNA: TGTGCCAGCAGTGAAGCTAGCGGCCTCGGGGCGCAGTATTTT; J gene: TRBJ2-3; D gene: TRBD2; V gene: TRBV6-4; clone size: -
CDR3 protein: CSVEEIQGAGTEAFF; CDR3 DNA: TGCAGCGTTGAAGAGATTCAGGGAGCGGGCACTGAAGCTTTCTTT; J gene: TRBJ1-1; D gene: -; V gene: TRBV29-1; clone size: few
CDR3 protein: CASSRDRGGYNEQFF; CDR3 DNA: TGTGCCAGCAGCCGAGACAGGGGAGGCTACAATGAGCAGTTCTTC; J gene: TRBJ2-1; D gene: TRBD1; V gene: TRBV6-5; clone size: once
CDR3 protein: CASSDTSGWSNEQFF; CDR3 DNA: TGTGCCAGCAGCGACACTAGTGGGTGGTCGAATGAGCAGTTCTTC; J gene: TRBJ2-1; D gene: -; V gene: TRBV28; clone size: -
CDR3 protein: CASSETLAAGATDTQYF; CDR3 DNA: TGCGCCAGCAGTGAGACCCTCGCCGCGGGGGCCACAGATACGCAGTATTTT; J gene: TRBJ2-3; D gene: -; V gene: TRBV10-1; clone size: few